The rows below give T cell receptor beta chains drawn from one sample of a study of beta chain features in type 1 diabetes. The table came from immunoSEQ multiplex PCR; TCRdb's copy has only in-frame clones and leaves some out. In the table there are about 140,000 clones, around 7% of which are singletons. Sequences were obtained from central memory CD4+ T cells from blood. The receptor source for this set is a woman in her 30s in good health. Each CDR3 is given with its conserved first and last residue.

TRBV7-8,CASSLADSSTEAFF
TRBV7-3,CASSFDRAPSYEQYF
TRBV7-2,CASSLGPSGGGETQYF
TRBV5-5,CASSWDRDYEQYF
TRBV4-3,CASSQDAPPHTGSSGNTIYF
TRBV7-7,CASSGTSGGQETQYF
TRBV4-3,CASSQDFRVTDTQYF
TRBV30,CAWAETGNQPQHF
TRBV6-5,CASTSRKETQYF
TRBV9,CASSLGTSGRRVGEQFF
TRBV18,CASSPDRARGYGYTF
TRBV5-1,CASSLGTSGNDEQFF
TRBV7-3,CASSPISGVTDTQYF
TRBV30,CAWSRGFETEAFF
TRBV2,CASSEQATGNTEAFF
TRBV18,CASSVRQGPHGDTQYF
TRBV5-1,CASTLAGGYNEQFF
TRBV10-3,CATRTSQETQYF
TRBV9,CASSVGVSGSSQETQYF
TRBV7-3,CASSLLGTGGANVLTF
TRBV19,CASRDLAGGRNEQFF
TRBV15,CATSRLGGEYNEQFF
TRBV30,CAWSVQTNQPQHF
TRBV18,CASSPRDGSSYEQYF
TRBV19,CASSPRKTDNYGYTF
TRBV6-6,CASSSGQGFTF
TRBV30,CAWSRAAGGNTGELFF
TRBV5-6,CASSLAAGENYNEQFF
TRBV21-1,CASSPPGQGPLYEQYF
TRBV28,CASSHGGNTEAFF
TRBV19,CASIGGGYRDGNQPQHF
TRBV7-2,CASSIAGVVNEQFF
TRBV7-6,CASSLNSGSGEQYF